Listed here are 22 T cell receptor beta chains from one sample, sequenced in a study of T cell responses to AZD1222 COVID-19 vaccine. This table comes from immunoSEQ multiplex PCR, and its TCRdb copy is limited to in-frame clones, with some not included. The sample shows roughly 110,000 clones, about 92% of them seen only once. The sample consisted of peripheral blood, taken 28 days after the second AZD1222 dose. The receptor set was obtained from an adult who received the AZD1222 COVID-19 vaccine.

The chain employs TRBV6-7 and TRBJ1-5; D is ambiguous. TRBV6-7 is assigned to the ORF class and has an uncertain function. V dropped 8 bases and J dropped 2 bases, with 19 bases sitting between them. There are 16 residues in the CDR3. CDR3 in amino acids: CASGCRGERGNQPQHF. Written as DNA, the CDR3 is TGTGCCAGCGGTTGCCGCGGAGAGAGAGGCAATCAGCCCCAGCATTTT.

V and J are TRBV21-1 and TRBJ2-3; the tabulated D call, TRBD1, remains unverified against the DNA. TRBV21-1 is flagged as a pseudogene. The CDR3 extends over 16 amino acids. The CDR3 nucleotides are TGTGCCAGCAGCAACAGGACAGACCCCTGCACAGATACGCAGTATTTT. It translates to CASSNRTDPCTDTQYF.

The chain recombines TRBV29-1 with TRBJ1-1; D not certain. The CDR3 spans 13 residues. V was shortened by 3 bases and J by 1 base, with 9 bases between the two germline ends. Germline-derived CDR1 and CDR2 are SQVTM and ANQGSEA. The CDR3 coding sequence is TGCAGCGTTGATGGACGGAGGAACACTGAAGCTTTCTTT. This translates into CSVDGRRNTEAFF.

The V call is TRBV7-3, the J call TRBJ1-1, with D perhaps matching TRBD1 (5 bases). The CDR3 length is 14 residues. Germline V lookup: CDR1 SGHTA, CDR2 FQGTGA. Trimming pared 0 bases from V and 8 bases from J, leaving 13 bases between. This CDR3 is CASSLTGTTTEAFF. In DNA, the CDR3 is TGTGCCAGCAGCTTAACCGGGACGACTACCGAAGCTTTCTTT. Using reference TRBV7-3 and TRBJ1-1 for the parts outside the CDR3, the full variable domain is GAGVSQTPSNKVTEKGKYVELRCDPISGHTALYWYRQSLGQGPEFLIYFQGTGAADDSGLPNDRFFAVRPEGSVSTLKIQRTERGDSAVYLCASSLTGTTTEAFFGQGTRLTVV.

The V call is TRBV29-1, the J call TRBJ1-1, with D maybe TRBD1 (5 bases). V was clipped by 1 base and J by 7 bases, with 13 bases between them. The CDR3 consists of 13 residues. The V gene's germline CDR1 is SQVTM and CDR2 ANQGSEA. CDR3 sequence (DNA): TGCAGCGTTGAAGGCAGGGTGGGACTTGAAGCTTTCTTT. Translation gives CSVEGRVGLEAFF.

The chain is built from TRBV3-1 (or the pseudogene TRBV3-2) and TRBJ2-7; D may be TRBD2 (5 bases). The V gene's germline CDR1 is LGHDT and CDR2 YNNKEL (reference sequence). V lost 0 bases, J lost 9 bases, and 9 bases lay in between. This CDR3 contains 12 residues. CDR3 region: CASSQEREGQYF. CDR3 DNA sequence: TGTGCCAGCAGCCAAGAACGCGAGGGGCAGTACTTC.

The rearrangement joins TRBV19 to TRBJ2-7, with D tentatively TRBD1 (6 bases). The CDR3 totals 14 residues. Germline V gives CDR1 LNHDA, CDR2 SQIVND (reference sequence). The V and J ends lost 4 bases and 3 bases respectively, with 13 bases between them. CDR3 DNA: TGTGCCAGTAGTAGGTGGGACACCCACTACGAGCAGTACTTC. Protein product: CASSRWDTHYEQYF.

The V call is TRBV5-1, the J call TRBJ2-5; TRBD2 agrees at 10 bases. Germline V gene data show CDR1 as SGHRS and CDR2 as YFSETQ. The V segment lost 0 bases and the J segment 1 base; nucleotides outside the gene matches: 6. The CDR3 consists of 17 residues. For the CDR3, the DNA is TGCGCCAGCAGCTTGGGTACTAGCGGGACATCCCAAGAGACCCAGTACTTC. Protein: CASSLGTSGTSQETQYF.

The gene calls are TRBV15 and TRBJ2-2; a weak D match, TRBD1 (6 bases). Germline CDR1 LNHNV, CDR2 YYDKDF (reference sequence). The CDR3 contains 15 residues. Trimming removed 5 bases from V and 3 bases from J, with 13 bases in between. In nucleotides, the CDR3 is TGTGCCACCAGCGCCTACAGGGACGACACCGGGGAGCTGTTTTTT. Amino acids: CATSAYRDDTGELFF.

The rearrangement links TRBV4-2 to TRBJ2-5; D is uncertain. Per germline, CDR1 LGHNA and CDR2 YNFKEQ. The length of the CDR3 is 14 residues. Deletions cut 0 bases from V and 4 bases from J, with 9 bases between. CDR3 coding DNA: TGTGCCAGCAGCCAAGATGGGCAGACAGAGACCCAGTACTTC. It yields the protein CASSQDGQTETQYF.

The rearrangement joins TRBV5-6 to TRBJ1-4, with TRBD1 matching 9 bases. V lost 4 bases to trimming and J lost 1 base; unmatched junction nucleotides: 5. This CDR3 is 16 amino acids long. CDR1 SGHDT and CDR2 YYEEEE come from the germline V gene. The CDR3 region has the DNA TGTGCCAGCAGCACGGGACAGGGAATAACTAATGAAAAACTGTTTTTT. Translation: CASSTGQGITNEKLFF.

This CDR3 is CASSLGQSGNTIYF. In nucleotides, the CDR3 is TGTGCCAGCAGCCTAGGACAGTCCGGAAACACCATATATTTT. The V and J genes are TRBV11-3 and TRBJ1-3, with D tentatively TRBD1 (6 bases). Germline V gene sequence: CDR1 SGHNT, CDR2 YENEEA. CDR3 length: 14 amino acids. The V end lost 5 bases, the J end lost 4 bases, and 12 bases lay between the germline ends.

This clone was observed once. The rearrangement uses TRBV19 and TRBJ2-3, with TRBD2 as a possible D gene (6 bases). Germline V gene lookup returns CDR1 LNHDA and CDR2 SQIVND (reference sequence). The CDR3 runs to 15 residues. V lost 3 bases and J lost 6, with 16 bases in between. This CDR3 reads CASSIDYRGSDTQYF. The CDR3 DNA sequence: TGTGCCAGTAGTATTGACTACCGGGGGTCGGATACGCAGTATTTT.

The V gene is TRBV10-3, the J gene TRBJ1-1, with D possibly matching TRBD1 (6 bases). The CDR3 contains 16 residues. Germline V lookup: CDR1 ENHRY, CDR2 SYGVKD. V was pared by 1 base and J by 1 base, with 13 bases between. Written as DNA, the CDR3 is TGTGCCATCAGTGAGTTGCCCGGGGGGGCGAACACTGAAGCTTTCTTT. It codes for CAISELPGGANTEAFF.

The rearrangement uses TRBV19 and TRBJ2-5; 11 nucleotides agree with TRBD2. The CDR3 sequence is 18 residues long. Germline lookup yields CDR1 LNHDA and CDR2 SQIVND (reference sequence). V lost 3 bases, J lost 2 bases, and 11 bases stayed unmatched. The DNA for the CDR3 is TGTGCCAGTAGTATGGCCCCCCGACTAGCGGGAACTCAAGAGACCCAGTACTTC. Amino acid sequence: CASSMAPRLAGTQETQYF.

The chain carries TRBV5-3 and TRBJ1-4, with TRBD1 matching 10 bases. TRBV5-3 is reported as an ORF; its role is uncertain. The CDR3 consists of 19 residues. J was trimmed by 7 bases and V by 7 bases; bases with no gene match: 22. CDR3 protein: CARAPTRDRGFMWVEKLFF. As DNA, the CDR3 is TGTGCCAGAGCCCCCACCCGGGACAGGGGATTTATGTGGGTTGAAAAACTGTTTTTT.

The chain couples TRBV6-5 to TRBJ1-5, with unresolved D. This CDR3 contains 15 residues. CDR1 is MNHEY, CDR2 SVGAGI, per germline. Deletions cut 2 bases from V and 6 bases from J, with 14 bases between. This CDR3 is CASSYIAGSGQPQHF. CDR3 bases: TGTGCCAGCAGTTACATAGCTGGGTCTGGTCAGCCCCAGCATTTT.

This clone has only one observation. The V and J genes are TRBV7-2 and TRBJ2-5; D is unresolved. The CDR3 consists of 14 residues. Germline V gene data show CDR1 as SGHTA and CDR2 as FQGNSA. V was trimmed by 1 base and J by 4 bases, leaving 10 bases between them. Here the CDR3 DNA reads TGTGCCAGCAGCTTAGAGGTTTTTCTAGAGACCCAGTACTTC. Protein sequence: CASSLEVFLETQYF.

The J gene is TRBJ1-1, the V gene TRBV19; unclear D gene. The CDR3 totals 12 residues. Germline V gene lookup returns CDR1 LNHDA and CDR2 SQIVND (reference sequence). The V gene lost 5 bases and the J gene lost 4 bases, with 8 bases spanning the gap. CDR3 region: CASSYRGTEAFF. CDR3 bases: TGTGCCAGTAGTTACCGGGGCACTGAAGCTTTCTTT.

V usage is TRBV19 and J usage is TRBJ1-2, with 12 bases that match TRBD1. This CDR3 region has 15 residues. Germline V lookup: CDR1 LNHDA, CDR2 SQIVND (reference sequence). V lost 10 bases and J lost 6; bases outside the gene matches: 12. This CDR3 is CATTRDRGRWDGYTF. The CDR3 coding sequence is TGTGCCACCACGAGGGACAGGGGGCGTTGGGATGGCTACACCTTC.

The V call is TRBV28, the J call TRBJ2-7; 8 nucleotides agree with TRBD2. This CDR3 is built from 14 residues. Trimming removed 6 bases from V and 4 bases from J; junction bases left unmatched: 8. Germline loops: CDR1 MDHEN, CDR2 SYDVKM. The DNA for the CDR3 is TGTGCCAGCAGCCTAAGCGGGAGACTATACGAGCAGTACTTC. It translates to CASSLSGRLYEQYF.

The CDR3 loop is CASSLRTANTGELFF. The CDR3 DNA is TGCGCCAGCAGCTTACGTACGGCGAACACCGGGGAGCTGTTTTTT. The gene calls are TRBV5-1 and TRBJ2-2; no firm D call. Germline values: CDR1 SGHRS, CDR2 YFSETQ. This CDR3 has 15 residues. Trimming shortened V by 2 bases and J by 0 bases, and 8 bases separated the two germline ends.